This record concerns one TCR beta chain sequence. This CDR3 is built from 18 residues. The V gene's germline CDR1 is SGHTA and CDR2 FQGNSA. V trimming: 0 bases; J trimming: 6 bases; junction bases outside the gene matches: 13. This sample was included in a study of blood T cell repertoires in COVID-19. About the study: Researchers got acute and convalescent COVID-19 samples from the United States, Italy and Spain. Sample material is recorded as cDNA or gDNA derived from T cells, B-cell-depleted T cells, or PBMCs.

Authors' methods: Using reference gene primer amplification, nucleated cell counts were estimated. Assay: immunoSEQ multiplex PCR; the TCRdb copy retains only in-frame clones and omits some. That table is the source of V, J and clone size, and D and trimming were worked out from the DNA. The sample holds about 26,000 clones, around 92% seen once. The sequencing input was peripheral blood. The chain joins TRBV7-2 to TRBJ1-2, with 10 bases that match TRBD1. This TCR was sampled from a human donor in a cohort sampled during active COVID-19. CDR3 in amino acids: CASSLAGTGAAPLNGYTF. In DNA form, the CDR3 reads TGTGCCAGCAGCTTAGCAGGGACAGGGGCCGCACCGTTAAATGGCTACACCTTC.